The rows below give T cell receptor beta chains drawn from one sample of a study of blood T cell repertoires in COVID-19. Clones were sequenced by immunoSEQ multiplex PCR, and TCRdb holds only the in-frame ones, with some missing. The repertoire holds around 200,000 clones, with about 85% as singletons. Specimen: PBMCs or T cells enriched from blood (not recorded which). The origin of the receptors is a woman aged 25-40 years who had recovered from COVID-19. Both conserved end residues are trimmed from each CDR3. Fields, in order: CDR3 protein, J gene, V gene, CDR3 length.

cdr3_aa: ASTRQGLMNTEAF; j_call: TRBJ1-1; v_call: TRBV5-6; cdr3_length: 13
cdr3_aa: ASSVAGGRLEKLF; j_call: TRBJ1-4; v_call: TRBV9; cdr3_length: 13
cdr3_aa: SVGVGAQSQPQH; j_call: TRBJ1-5; v_call: TRBV29-1; cdr3_length: 12
cdr3_aa: ATSRDIRDSHFTDTQY; j_call: TRBJ2-3; v_call: TRBV15; cdr3_length: 16
cdr3_aa: ASSQAGGGDTEAF; j_call: TRBJ1-1; v_call: TRBV4-3; cdr3_length: 13
cdr3_aa: ASSRLGGQGTYEQY; j_call: TRBJ2-7; v_call: TRBV27; cdr3_length: 14
cdr3_aa: ASTHGLAGDWGADTQY; j_call: TRBJ2-3; v_call: TRBV7-8; cdr3_length: 16
cdr3_aa: ASSLVVNSNQPQH; j_call: TRBJ1-5; v_call: TRBV5-5; cdr3_length: 13
cdr3_aa: ASSHPDSEPYEQY; j_call: TRBJ2-7; v_call: TRBV4-2; cdr3_length: 13
cdr3_aa: ASSGSGGSGNEQF; j_call: TRBJ2-1; v_call: TRBV9; cdr3_length: 13
cdr3_aa: ASSVSSEETQY; j_call: TRBJ2-5; v_call: TRBV6-4; cdr3_length: 11
cdr3_aa: ASSLDSRPDNSPLH; j_call: TRBJ1-6; v_call: TRBV5-1; cdr3_length: 14
cdr3_aa: ASSSVWGGLGQPQH; j_call: TRBJ1-5; v_call: TRBV7-2; cdr3_length: 14
cdr3_aa: ASSTSGTGDNQPQH; j_call: TRBJ1-5; v_call: TRBV19; cdr3_length: 14
cdr3_aa: ASSLEGSRNYGYT; j_call: TRBJ1-2; v_call: TRBV7-9; cdr3_length: 13
cdr3_aa: ASSQRLLPVSSGNTIY; j_call: TRBJ1-3; v_call: TRBV4-3; cdr3_length: 16
cdr3_aa: ASSIGVTQY; j_call: TRBJ2-3; v_call: TRBV19; cdr3_length: 9
cdr3_aa: ASSLGGTANSPLH; j_call: TRBJ1-6; v_call: TRBV7-3; cdr3_length: 13
cdr3_aa: ASATTLKPGNTIY; j_call: TRBJ1-3; v_call: TRBV6-5; cdr3_length: 13
cdr3_aa: AISATGGGNTIY; j_call: TRBJ1-3; v_call: TRBV10-3; cdr3_length: 12
cdr3_aa: ASSQTGFTEAF; j_call: TRBJ1-1; v_call: TRBV6-5; cdr3_length: 11
cdr3_aa: ASSLRGYGYT; j_call: TRBJ1-2; v_call: TRBV27; cdr3_length: 10
cdr3_aa: ASSIRDLRGDEQF; j_call: TRBJ2-1; v_call: TRBV7-2; cdr3_length: 13
cdr3_aa: ASGQGAGDTEAF; j_call: TRBJ1-1; v_call: TRBV5-1; cdr3_length: 12
cdr3_aa: ATSSDLITYSPLH; j_call: TRBJ1-6; v_call: TRBV15; cdr3_length: 13
cdr3_aa: ASSYSTGGGYGYT; j_call: TRBJ1-2; v_call: TRBV6-5; cdr3_length: 13
cdr3_aa: ASTPSVGGNTEAF; j_call: TRBJ1-1; v_call: TRBV19; cdr3_length: 13
cdr3_aa: ASMREGSQPQH; j_call: TRBJ1-5; v_call: TRBV2; cdr3_length: 11
cdr3_aa: ASRGPLAGGGYEQY; j_call: TRBJ2-7; v_call: TRBV6-6; cdr3_length: 14
cdr3_aa: ASSFPGGGTEAF; j_call: TRBJ1-1; v_call: TRBV5-1; cdr3_length: 12
cdr3_aa: ASTPTTGSNSPLH; j_call: TRBJ1-6; v_call: TRBV3-1/TRBV3-2; cdr3_length: 13
cdr3_aa: AILGGNYEQY; j_call: TRBJ2-7; v_call: TRBV10-3; cdr3_length: 10
cdr3_aa: ASSGVQVTMNTEAF; j_call: TRBJ1-1; v_call: TRBV2; cdr3_length: 14
cdr3_aa: ASSFQVMNTEAF; j_call: TRBJ1-1; v_call: TRBV5-1; cdr3_length: 12
cdr3_aa: PPSLGGGSSYNSPLH; j_call: TRBJ1-6; v_call: TRBV5-5; cdr3_length: 15
cdr3_aa: ASSLGTGSGNTIY; j_call: TRBJ1-3; v_call: TRBV7-9; cdr3_length: 13
cdr3_aa: ASSDRAF; j_call: TRBJ1-1; v_call: TRBV6-4; cdr3_length: 7
cdr3_aa: ASSGTPRPWEQY; j_call: TRBJ2-7; v_call: TRBV2; cdr3_length: 12
cdr3_aa: ASSELGQADTQY; j_call: TRBJ2-3; v_call: TRBV2; cdr3_length: 12
cdr3_aa: ASSLRGTITGELF; j_call: TRBJ2-2; v_call: TRBV5-4; cdr3_length: 13
cdr3_aa: ASSPVQGSGELF; j_call: TRBJ2-2; v_call: TRBV5-6; cdr3_length: 12
cdr3_aa: AISESGRWNTGELF; j_call: TRBJ2-2; v_call: TRBV10-3; cdr3_length: 14